This T cell receptor (beta chain) comes out of a study of neurological immune-mediated disorders. The table lists this clonotype with many counts. TCRdb re-called the 5' RACE reads through MiXCR, storing one row per CDR3 protein. Here the sample spans over 60,000 distinct CDR3 sequences, around 4.8% being singletons. The length of the CDR3 is 16 residues. Losses at the gene ends were 4 bases for V and 6 bases for J; bases not matched to a gene: 8. Per germline, CDR1 LGHNA and CDR2 YSLEER. The sequencing input was PBMCs. The sequence was collected from a woman aged 45-65 years with multiple sclerosis. V gene TRBV4-3 combines with J gene TRBJ2-4; 11 bases line up with TRBD2. The CDR3 region has the DNA TGCGCCAGCAGCCCGACTAGCGGGGAAAGGTTAAACATTCAGTACTTC. It translates to CASSPTSGERLNIQYF.